These T cell receptor beta chains were read from a single sample in a study of shared clonotypes between healthy human individuals. This table comes from immunoSEQ multiplex PCR, and its TCRdb copy is limited to in-frame clones, with some not included. Among hundreds of thousands of clones listed, 73% were seen once. Sample: memory CD4+ T cells sorted from blood. These receptor sequences come from a woman in her twenties or thirties in good health. The CDR3 runs from the conserved cysteine through the conserved F or W. D genes are given only for firm matches. Size tells how often a clone was seen (once, few, many) or the class of an expanded clone, and some rows leave it out.

.	TRBV28	.	TRBJ1-2	TGTGCCAGCAGGGAAAGGGGGGCCGCTGACTATGGCTACACCTTC	CASRERGAADYGYTF
.	TRBV2	.	TRBJ2-1	TGTGCCAGCACTTCGGGGAGTGAGCAGTTCTTC	CASTSGSEQFF
medium-sized	TRBV19	.	TRBJ1-5	TGTGCCAGTAGTATAGGTGCTCAGCCCCAGCATTTT	CASSIGAQPQHF
.	TRBV11-2	.	TRBJ2-2	TGTGCCAGCAGCGCGCGTGGGACAAACACCGGGGAGCTGTTTTTT	CASSARGTNTGELFF
.	TRBV7-9	.	TRBJ1-1	TGTGCCAGCAGCTTCAGGTCATCCATGAACACTGAAGCTTTCTTT	CASSFRSSMNTEAFF
.	TRBV5-1	.	TRBJ1-1	TGCGCCAGCAGCCGGGGAGGGGCCACCAGCAACACTGAAGCTTTCTTT	CASSRGGATSNTEAFF
.	TRBV1	.	TRBJ2-7	TGCACCAGCAGCCACAAGGACTCCCCGGGACAGGGGGTCGGGCACGAGCAGTACTTC	CTSSHKDSPGQGVGHEQYF
.	TRBV20-1	.	TRBJ2-5	TGCAGTGCTAGAGATAGAGAGACCCAGTACTTC	CSARDRETQYF
.	TRBV19	.	TRBJ1-2	TGTGCCAGTAGAAGCAGGACGGAGAACTATGGCTACACCTTC	CASRSRTENYGYTF
few	TRBV28	.	TRBJ1-2	TGTGCCAGCAGGGAACAGGGATCCCTGGGATATGGCTACACCTTC	CASREQGSLGYGYTF
few	TRBV19	TRBD1	TRBJ2-1	TGTGCCAGTAGTACCGGGACAGGGGTAGAGGGGAATGAGCAGTTCTTC	CASSTGTGVEGNEQFF
.	TRBV5-4	.	TRBJ1-4	TGTGCCAGCAGCTTGGATCCGGGTGAAAGAGAAAAACTGTTTTTT	CASSLDPGEREKLFF
.	TRBV19	.	TRBJ1-1	TGTGCCAGTACACAGAGACCCCTGAACACTGAAGCTTTCTTT	CASTQRPLNTEAFF
.	TRBV27	TRBD2	TRBJ2-7	TGTGCCAGCAAACTAGCGGGATCTACCTACGAGCAGTACTTC	CASKLAGSTYEQYF
.	TRBV28	.	TRBJ1-2	TGTGCCAGCAGTTTATCCGGACAGATCTATGGCTACACCTTC	CASSLSGQIYGYTF
many	TRBV7-8	TRBD1	TRBJ1-2	TGTGCCAGCAGCTTAGAAGTCGACAGGGTGGGGGATGGCTACACCTTC	CASSLEVDRVGDGYTF
.	TRBV18	.	TRBJ1-1	TGTGCCAGCTCGCGCAACAGGGACATGAACACTGAAGCTTTCTTT	CASSRNRDMNTEAFF
.	TRBV6-1	.	TRBJ2-3	TGTGCCACCAGACAGACTACTAGCACAGATACGCAGTATTTT	CATRQTTSTDTQYF
.	TRBV7-9	.	TRBJ2-1	TGTGCCAGCAGCTTAGCGCTAGGCAACAATGAGCAGTTCTTC	CASSLALGNNEQFF
.	TRBV15	.	TRBJ2-1	TGTGCCACCAGCAGAGACAGGGTTGGGGAGCAGTTCTTC	CATSRDRVGEQFF
.	TRBV7-9	TRBD1	TRBJ2-2	TGTGCCAGCAGTGACGGGACAGGCGATAACACCGGGGAGCTGTTTTTT	CASSDGTGDNTGELFF